The rows below give T cell receptor beta chains drawn from one sample of a study of cytomegalovirus exposure and HLA in healthy donors. The table came from immunoSEQ multiplex PCR; TCRdb's copy has only in-frame clones and leaves some out. The sample includes roughly 150,000 clones, approximately 70% of them seen just once. Sequencing was carried out using PBMCs. The source is a human donor in good health. Each CDR3 is given with its conserved first and last residue. Fields, in order: V gene, CDR3 protein.

V gene: TRBV29-1
CDR3 protein: CSVEGNTDTQYF

V gene: TRBV7-9
CDR3 protein: CASSLGQGHEKLFF

V gene: TRBV27
CDR3 protein: CASSTQTGRVETQYF

V gene: TRBV5-1
CDR3 protein: CASSLGGNGRQPQHF

V gene: TRBV19
CDR3 protein: CASSRTGTSGTDNEQFF

V gene: TRBV9
CDR3 protein: CASSKTGSMNTEAFF

V gene: TRBV5-1
CDR3 protein: CASSPLAVNTGELFF

V gene: TRBV7-2
CDR3 protein: CASSLLAGQETQYF

V gene: TRBV11-2
CDR3 protein: CASSYNTDTQYF

V gene: TRBV14
CDR3 protein: CASSQDLAGASTDTQYF

V gene: TRBV27
CDR3 protein: CASSLREGNYEQYF

V gene: TRBV7-9
CDR3 protein: CASSPGGGNSPLHF

V gene: TRBV7-9
CDR3 protein: CASSLLAGAGEQFF

V gene: TRBV2
CDR3 protein: CASRPETNQPQHF

V gene: TRBV6-5
CDR3 protein: CASSYSKTGTHQYF

V gene: TRBV4-1
CDR3 protein: CASSQDRGTGVEAFF

V gene: TRBV6-5
CDR3 protein: CASSYSPRVGYEQYF